Described below is a single TCR beta chain sequence and its context. What it binds is not known. V shed 0 bases, J shed 8 bases, and the junction held 6 bases outside the gene matches. The CDR3 length is 15 residues. The germline CDR1 and CDR2 sequences are SGDLS and YYNGEE. The data are from a study of shared clonotypes between healthy human individuals. Study context: Per donor, CD8 memory used one plate, CD8 naive used two, CD4 memory used three and CD4 naive used three.

A deep-level run was used for the assay. Produced via immunoSEQ multiplex PCR; TCRdb's table is partial and in-frame only. Of approximately 1.5 million clones listed, around 98% are singletons. The study, taken as a whole, reports: Clonotype sharing among donors was thought likely to change with sequencing depth.

The sequenced sample was naive CD4+ T cells sorted from blood. The sample's subset: CD45RA+ positively selected. The TCR originated in a man aged 25 to 45 in good health. V is TRBV9 and J is TRBJ2-2, with 8 bases that match TRBD1. The CDR3 nucleotides are TGTGCCAGCAGCGTAGGCCAGGGGGCATTGGGGGAGCTGTTTTTT. Translating it yields CASSVGQGALGELFF.